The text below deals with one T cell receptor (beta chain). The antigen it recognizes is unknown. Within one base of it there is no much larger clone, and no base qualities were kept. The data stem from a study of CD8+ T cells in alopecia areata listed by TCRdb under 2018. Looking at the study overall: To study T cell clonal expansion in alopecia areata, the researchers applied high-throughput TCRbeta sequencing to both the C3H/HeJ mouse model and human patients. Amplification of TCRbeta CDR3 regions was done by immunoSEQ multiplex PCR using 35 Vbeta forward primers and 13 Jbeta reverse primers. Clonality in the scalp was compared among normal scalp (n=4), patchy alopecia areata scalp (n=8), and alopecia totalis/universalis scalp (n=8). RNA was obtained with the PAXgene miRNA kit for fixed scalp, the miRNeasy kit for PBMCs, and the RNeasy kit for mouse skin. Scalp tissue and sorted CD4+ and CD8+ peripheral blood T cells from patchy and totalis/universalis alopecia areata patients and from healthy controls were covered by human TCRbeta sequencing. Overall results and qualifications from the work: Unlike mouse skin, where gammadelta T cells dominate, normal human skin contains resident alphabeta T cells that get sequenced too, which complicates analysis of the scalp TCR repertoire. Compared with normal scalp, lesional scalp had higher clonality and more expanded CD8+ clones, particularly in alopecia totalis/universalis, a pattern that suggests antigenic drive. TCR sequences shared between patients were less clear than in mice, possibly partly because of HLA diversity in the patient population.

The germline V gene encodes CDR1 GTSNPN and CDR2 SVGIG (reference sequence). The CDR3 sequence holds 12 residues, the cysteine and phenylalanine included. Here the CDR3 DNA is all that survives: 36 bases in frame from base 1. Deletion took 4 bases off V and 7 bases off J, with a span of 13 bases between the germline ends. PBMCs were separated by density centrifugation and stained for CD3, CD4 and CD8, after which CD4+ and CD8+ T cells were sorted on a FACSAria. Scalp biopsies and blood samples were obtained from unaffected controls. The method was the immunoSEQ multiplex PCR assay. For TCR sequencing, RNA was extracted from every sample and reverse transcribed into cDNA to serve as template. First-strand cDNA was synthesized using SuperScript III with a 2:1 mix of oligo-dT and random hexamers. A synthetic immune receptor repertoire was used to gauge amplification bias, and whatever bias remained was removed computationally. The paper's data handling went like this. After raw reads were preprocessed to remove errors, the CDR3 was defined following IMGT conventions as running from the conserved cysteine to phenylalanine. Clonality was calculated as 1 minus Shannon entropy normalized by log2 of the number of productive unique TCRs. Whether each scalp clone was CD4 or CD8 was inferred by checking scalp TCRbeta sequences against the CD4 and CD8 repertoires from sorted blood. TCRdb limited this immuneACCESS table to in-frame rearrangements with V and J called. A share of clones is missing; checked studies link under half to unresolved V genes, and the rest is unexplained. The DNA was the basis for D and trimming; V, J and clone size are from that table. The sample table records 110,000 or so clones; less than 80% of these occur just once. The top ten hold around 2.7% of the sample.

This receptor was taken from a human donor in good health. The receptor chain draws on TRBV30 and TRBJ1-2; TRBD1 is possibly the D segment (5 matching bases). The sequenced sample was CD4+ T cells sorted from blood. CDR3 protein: CAWTVQRGGYTF. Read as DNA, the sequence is TGTGCCTGGACAGTACAGAGGGGTGGCTACACCTTC. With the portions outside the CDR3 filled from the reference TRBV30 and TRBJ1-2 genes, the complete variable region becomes SQTIHQWPATLVQPVGSPLSLECTVEGTSNPNLYWYRQAAGRGLQLLFYSVGIGQISSEVPQNLSASRPQDRQFILSSKKLLLSDSGFYLCAWTVQRGGYTFGSGTRLTVV.